These 8 T cell receptor beta chains originate from one sample sequenced in a study of blood T cells in healthy people across ages. Combining a sample-barcoded 5' primer with a J-beta primer mix, a second PCR ran for roughly 7 to 12 cycles. Using its own MiXCR run on the 5' RACE reads, TCRdb lists one record per CDR3 protein. The data contain 800,000 to 950,000 distinct CDR3 sequences, 25% to 35% of them seen just once; the ten biggest clones take up 10% to 13%. This same sample was also part of a study on T cells of mothers and their children.

Sequencing used blood. The receptors stem from a woman aged 40 to 50 in good health.

The sample holds a few counts of this clonotype. This chain uses TRBV7-2 with TRBJ2-1; 9 bases align to TRBD1. The V and J ends lost 5 bases and 2 bases, in that order; junction bases with no gene match: 10. CDR1 and CDR2 from the germline V gene are SGHTA and FQGNSA. The CDR3 is 17 residues long. CDR3 amino acids: CASSTYGGQGPYNEQFF. The CDR3 DNA is TGTGCCAGCAGCACCTACGGGGGACAGGGTCCCTACAATGAGCAGTTCTTC.

CDR3 DNA: TGCGCCAGCAGCGTACCTCGACAGGGGGCGTGGACTGAAGCTTTCTTT. This translates into CASSVPRQGAWTEAFF. The chain is built from TRBV5-1 and TRBJ1-1; 10 nucleotides agree with TRBD1. Trimming took 4 bases from V and 5 from J; bases not matched to a gene: 11. The CDR3 totals 16 residues. The germline V gene has CDR1 SGHRS and CDR2 YFSETQ.

Many counts were recorded for this clonotype. V and J are TRBV12-3 or TRBV12-4 and TRBJ2-5; no reliable D call. V lost 2 bases to trimming and J lost 5 bases, with 9 bases between them. The CDR3 sequence is 13 residues long. The CDR3 DNA follows: TGTGCCAGCAGTTTAAAGGGTGGGGAGACCCAGTACTTC. Translated, it gives CASSLKGGETQYF.

This clonotype was picked up a small number of times. J is TRBJ2-5 and V is TRBV7-2; 7 bases fit TRBD1. The DNA end is a closer match to TRBJ2-7, so the J assignment may be wrong. Germline assignment: CDR1 SGHTA and CDR2 FQGNSA. There are 16 residues in the CDR3. CDR3 nucleotide sequence: TGTGCCAGCAGCTTAGCCTCCGGGACAGTGTTCTACGAGCAGTACTTC. Translated, it gives CASSLASGTVFYEQYF.

In nucleotides, the CDR3 is TGTGCCAGCAGTGAATCGGGGATGTGGAGCACAGATACGCAGTATTTT. It translates to CASSESGMWSTDTQYF. The chain joins TRBV28 to TRBJ2-3, with D possibly TRBD2 on 5 matching bases. CDR1 is MDHEN, CDR2 SYDVKM, per germline. The CDR3 runs to 16 residues. V lost 5 bases, J lost 0 bases, and 15 bases lay in between.

This clonotype was picked up many times. The CDR3 DNA reads TGTGCCAGCAGCTCTGCGGGCCGGGTAAACATTCAGTACTTC. This codes for CASSSAGRVNIQYF. The chain joins TRBV7-2 to TRBJ2-4, with D tentatively TRBD2 (5 bases). The CDR3 is 14 residues long. The germline gives CDR1 SGHTA, CDR2 FQGNSA. V was shortened by 4 bases and J by 6 bases, with 13 bases between the two germline ends. The full variable domain, with the rest looked up from reference TRBV7-2 and TRBJ2-4, is GAGVSQSPSNKVTEKGKDVELRCDPISGHTALYWYRQSLGQGLEFLIYFQGNSAPDKSGLPSDRFSAERTGGSVSTLTIQRTQQEDSAVYLCASSSAGRVNIQYFGAGTRLSVL.

About this clonotype itself: A much larger clone lies one base from this, so it may be a read error. The J gene is TRBJ2-5, the V gene TRBV20-1, with D perhaps TRBD1 or TRBD2 (5 bases each). The CDR3 sequence is 14 residues long. V was cut by 1 base and J by 11 bases, with 20 bases left in between. Germline V gene data show CDR1 as DFQATT and CDR2 as SNEGSKA (reference sequence). CDR3 region: CSARVGTGRGEQYF. CDR3 in DNA: TGCAGTGCTAGAGTGGGGACGGGTCGGGGTGAGCAGTACTTC.

This chain links TRBV9 with TRBJ2-1; maybe TRBD2 (6 bases). Germline values: CDR1 SGDLS, CDR2 YYNGEE. Deletions cut 4 bases from V and 10 bases from J, with 21 bases between. This CDR3 has 15 residues. CDR3 amino acids: CASSPAGGAGGEQFF. Here the CDR3 DNA reads TGTGCCAGCAGCCCGGCCGGAGGGGCCGGGGGAGAGCAGTTCTTC.